The rows below give T cell receptor beta chains drawn from one sample of a study of T-cell memory formation after mild COVID-19. TCRdb re-called the 5' RACE reads through MiXCR, storing one row per CDR3 protein. The sample contains hundreds of thousands of distinct CDR3 sequences, 20% to 25% of which appear only once. The sequenced sample was PBMCs or a T cell subset sorted from them (not recorded which). These receptors were taken from an adult woman who had mild COVID-19 (a few samples of this study predate the infection). Cell type and time point are not known. The CDR3 runs from the conserved cysteine through the conserved F or W. A D gene is named only where the DNA matches it firmly.

D gene,J gene,V gene,CDR3 protein
NA,TRBJ2-4,TRBV2,CASSAGRMGLAKNIQYF
NA,TRBJ2-2,TRBV5-1,CASSSIVAGKTGELFF
NA,TRBJ1-1,TRBV4-1,CASSHGFTPHF
NA,TRBJ2-6,TRBV19,CASSRDGSSGANVLTF
TRBD2,TRBJ2-1,TRBV6-2/TRBV6-3,CASNPGTSQNEQFF
NA,TRBJ2-7,TRBV12-3/TRBV12-4,CASMSRGVYEQYF
TRBD1,TRBJ2-5,TRBV25-1,CASSEATSGTGKETQYF
TRBD2,TRBJ2-7,TRBV20-1,CSAEFPGGAYEQYF
TRBD2,TRBJ2-1,TRBV15,CATSREGGGAYEQFF
TRBD2,TRBJ2-3,TRBV7-9,CASSSSSGGAPTDTQYF
NA,TRBJ2-1,TRBV20-1,CSARGVGGRVSEQFF
TRBD2,TRBJ2-7,TRBV2,CASRSGSYEQYF
TRBD1,TRBJ2-1,TRBV14,CASSQVFPWDRGSYNEQLF
TRBD1,TRBJ2-7,TRBV4-3,CASSQGGQAYEQYF
NA,TRBJ1-4,TRBV10-3,CAISPKSTATNEKLFF